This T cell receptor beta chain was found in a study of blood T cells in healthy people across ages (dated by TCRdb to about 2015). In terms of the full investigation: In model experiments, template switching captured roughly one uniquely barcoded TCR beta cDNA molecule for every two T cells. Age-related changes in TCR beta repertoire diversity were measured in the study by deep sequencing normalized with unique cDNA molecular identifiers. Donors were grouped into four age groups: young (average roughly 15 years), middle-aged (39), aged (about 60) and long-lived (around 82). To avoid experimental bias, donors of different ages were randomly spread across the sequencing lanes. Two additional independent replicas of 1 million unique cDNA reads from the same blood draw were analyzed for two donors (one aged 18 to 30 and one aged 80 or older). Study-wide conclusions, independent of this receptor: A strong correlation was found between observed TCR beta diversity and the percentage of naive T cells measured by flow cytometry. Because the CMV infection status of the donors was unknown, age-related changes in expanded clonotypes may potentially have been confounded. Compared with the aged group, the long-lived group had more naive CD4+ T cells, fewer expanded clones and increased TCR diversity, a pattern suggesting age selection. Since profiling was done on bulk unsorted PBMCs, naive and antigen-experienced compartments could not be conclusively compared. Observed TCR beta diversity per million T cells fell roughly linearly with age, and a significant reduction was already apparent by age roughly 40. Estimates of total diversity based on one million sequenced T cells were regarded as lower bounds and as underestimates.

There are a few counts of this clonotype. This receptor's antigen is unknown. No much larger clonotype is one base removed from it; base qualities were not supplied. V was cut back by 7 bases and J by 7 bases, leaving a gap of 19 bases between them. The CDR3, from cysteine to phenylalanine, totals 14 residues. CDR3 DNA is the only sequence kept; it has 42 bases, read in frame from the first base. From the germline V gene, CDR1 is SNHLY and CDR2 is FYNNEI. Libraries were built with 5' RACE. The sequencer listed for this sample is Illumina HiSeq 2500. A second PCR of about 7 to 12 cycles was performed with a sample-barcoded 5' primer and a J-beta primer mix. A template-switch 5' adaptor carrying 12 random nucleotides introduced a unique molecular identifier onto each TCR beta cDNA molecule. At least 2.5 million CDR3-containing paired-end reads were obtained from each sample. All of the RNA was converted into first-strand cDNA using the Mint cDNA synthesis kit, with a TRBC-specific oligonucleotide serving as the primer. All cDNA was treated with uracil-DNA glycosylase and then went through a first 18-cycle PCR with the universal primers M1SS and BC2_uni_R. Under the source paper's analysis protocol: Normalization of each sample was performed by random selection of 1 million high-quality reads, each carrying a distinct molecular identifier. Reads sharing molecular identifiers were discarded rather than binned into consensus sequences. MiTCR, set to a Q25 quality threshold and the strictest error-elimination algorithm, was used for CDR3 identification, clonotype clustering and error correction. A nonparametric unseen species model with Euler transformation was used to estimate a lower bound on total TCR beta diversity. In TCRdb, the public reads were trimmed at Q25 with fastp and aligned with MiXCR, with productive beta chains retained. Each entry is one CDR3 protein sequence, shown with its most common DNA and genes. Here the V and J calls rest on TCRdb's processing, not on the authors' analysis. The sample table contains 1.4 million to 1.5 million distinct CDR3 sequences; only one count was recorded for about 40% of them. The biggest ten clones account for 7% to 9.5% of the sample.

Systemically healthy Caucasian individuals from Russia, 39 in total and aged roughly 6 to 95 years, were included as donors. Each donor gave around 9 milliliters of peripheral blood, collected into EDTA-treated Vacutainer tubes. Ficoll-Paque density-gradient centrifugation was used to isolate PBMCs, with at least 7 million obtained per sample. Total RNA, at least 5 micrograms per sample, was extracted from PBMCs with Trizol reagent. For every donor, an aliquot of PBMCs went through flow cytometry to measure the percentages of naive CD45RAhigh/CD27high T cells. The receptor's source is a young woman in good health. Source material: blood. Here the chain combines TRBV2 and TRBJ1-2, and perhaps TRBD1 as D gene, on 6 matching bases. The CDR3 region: CASTEGWGAGGYTF. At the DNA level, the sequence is TGTGCCAGCACCGAGGGGTGGGGGGCTGGTGGCTACACCTTC.